This TCR beta chain comes out of a study of blood T cell repertoires in COVID-19. The overall study: From T cells, B-cell-depleted T cells, or PBMCs came the material, which was cDNA or gDNA.

Per the authors' pipeline: Amplifying reference gene primers gave estimates of nucleated cell counts. Produced via immunoSEQ multiplex PCR; TCRdb's table is partial and in-frame only. For V, J and clone size, that table is used; D and trimming come from the DNA. The table records about 80,000 clones, about 90% of them present only once. This TCR was recovered from a woman older than 75 with acute or convalescent COVID-19. Material for sequencing was peripheral blood.

The CDR3 nucleotides are TGTGCCAGAAGCGGTGGGACTTACAATGAGCAGTTCTTC. Translating gives CARSGGTYNEQFF. The chain carries TRBV5-3 and TRBJ2-1; D is possibly TRBD2 (6 bases). TRBV5-3 carries the ORF label, with uncertain function. This CDR3 has 13 amino acids. V shed 4 bases and J shed 4 bases, with 9 bases lying between them.